These 5 T cell receptor beta chains share one sample of origin, sequenced in a study of control samples from healthy donors and cancer patients. Using immunoSEQ multiplex PCR, the repertoire was profiled, and TCRdb retains in-frame clones only, with some absent. The sample includes around 170,000 clones, approximately 90% of them seen just once. Sequenced sample: blood. The source is a man aged 25 to 40 in good health.

This rearrangement joins TRBV5-1 to TRBJ1-4; tentative D call: TRBD1 (5 bases). With 4 bases removed from V and 0 bases from J, the gap between germline ends came to 10 bases. The CDR3 spans 15 residues. Germline V gene lookup returns CDR1 SGHRS and CDR2 YFSETQ. Here the CDR3 reads CASSLTATTNEKLFF. CDR3 in DNA: TGCGCCAGCAGCCTGACAGCGACAACTAATGAAAAACTGTTTTTT.

This clone has a single count. The chain couples TRBV11-2 to TRBJ2-1, with D possibly matching TRBD2 (7 bases). CDR1 and CDR2 (germline): SGHAT, FQNNGV. The V gene lost 1 base and the J gene lost 5 bases, with 15 bases spanning the gap. This CDR3 contains 16 residues. The DNA for the CDR3 is TGTGCCAGCAGCTTAGTGGGGGGGCTCCCTGACAATGAGCAGTTCTTC. Its translation is CASSLVGGLPDNEQFF.

The chain recombines TRBV7-3 with TRBJ2-1, with D unclear. Germline CDR1 is SGHTA and CDR2 is FQGTGA. There are 14 residues in the CDR3. Trimming took 2 bases from V and 10 from J, leaving 15 bases between them. In DNA form, the CDR3 reads TGTGCCAGCAGCTTAGGATACCCGGCGGAAGAGCAGTTCTTC. The encoded protein is CASSLGYPAEEQFF.

In this sample, this clone turned up a few times. CDR3 nucleotide sequence: TGTGCCAGCAGCGCGGGCCCCTTTTCACCCCTCCACTTT. Translating gives CASSAGPFSPLHF. The chain links TRBV9 to TRBJ1-6; D unresolved. CDR1 is SGDLS and CDR2 is YYNGEE in the germline V gene. V shed 3 bases and J shed 9 bases, with 10 bases lying between them. The CDR3 totals 13 residues.

The genes are TRBV19 and TRBJ2-1, with no clear D. Trimming shortened V by 6 bases and J by 0 bases, and 6 bases separated the two germline ends. CDR3 size: 13 residues. Germline V CDR1 and CDR2: LNHDA, SQIVND (reference sequence). The CDR3 reads CASSLSSYNEQFF. In DNA form, the CDR3 reads TGTGCCAGTAGCCTCAGCTCCTACAATGAGCAGTTCTTC.